Below, one T cell receptor beta chain is given with its context. Trimming removed 0 bases at V and 2 bases at J, with 11 bases between. Germline V gene sequence: CDR1 SGHRS, CDR2 YFSETQ. CDR3 size: 15 residues. The sample belongs to a study of T cells in narcolepsy. Clones were read by immunoSEQ multiplex PCR, and TCRdb kept only the in-frame ones, dropping some. This sample has some 35,000 clones; 75% to 90% occur once, and the top ten carry around 2.5%. The sample was CD45RA- memory CD4+ T cells from PBMCs. This sequence joins TRBV5-1 and TRBJ1-1; D is unclear. The origin of this receptor is a human donor with narcolepsy. CDR3 residues: CASSLGGSPNTEAFF. CDR3 in DNA: TGCGCCAGCAGCTTGGGCGGCAGTCCAAACACTGAAGCTTTCTTT. Using reference TRBV5-1 and TRBJ1-1 for the parts outside the CDR3, the full variable domain is KAGVTQTPRYLIKTRGQQVTLSCSPISGHRSVSWYQQTPGQGLQFLFEYFSETQRNKGNFPGRFSGRQFSNSRSEMNVSTLELGDSALYLCASSLGGSPNTEAFFGQGTRLTVV.